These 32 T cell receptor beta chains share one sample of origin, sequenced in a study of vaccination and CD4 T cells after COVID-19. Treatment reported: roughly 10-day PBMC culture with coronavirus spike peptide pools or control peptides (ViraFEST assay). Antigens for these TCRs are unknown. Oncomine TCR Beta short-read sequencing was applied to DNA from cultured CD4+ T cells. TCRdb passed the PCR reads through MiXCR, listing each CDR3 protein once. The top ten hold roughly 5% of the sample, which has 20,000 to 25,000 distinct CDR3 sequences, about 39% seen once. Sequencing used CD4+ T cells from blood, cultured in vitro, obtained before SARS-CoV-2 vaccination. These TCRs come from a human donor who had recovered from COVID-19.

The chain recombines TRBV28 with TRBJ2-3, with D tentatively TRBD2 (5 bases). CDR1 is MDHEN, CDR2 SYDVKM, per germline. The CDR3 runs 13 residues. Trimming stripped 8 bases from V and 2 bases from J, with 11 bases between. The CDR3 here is CASGGRVTDTQYF. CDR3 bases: TGTGCCAGCGGAGGCCGCGTCACAGATACGCAGTATTTT.

CDR3 protein: CASSFGLAGLYNEQFF. For the CDR3, the DNA is TGTGCCAGCAGCTTCGGACTAGCGGGACTCTACAATGAGCAGTTCTTC. This sequence joins TRBV7-9 and TRBJ2-1; 12 positions match TRBD2. Trimming at V came to 3 bases and at J to 3 bases, leaving 3 bases not matched to a gene. The CDR3 consists of 16 residues. Germline V gene sequence: CDR1 SEHNR, CDR2 FQNEAQ (reference sequence).

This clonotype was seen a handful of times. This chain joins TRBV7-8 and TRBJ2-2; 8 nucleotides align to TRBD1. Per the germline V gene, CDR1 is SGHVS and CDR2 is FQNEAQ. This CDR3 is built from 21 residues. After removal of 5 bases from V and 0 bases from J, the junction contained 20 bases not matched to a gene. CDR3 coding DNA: TGTGCCAGCAGCCGAACCCTAAATGTTGGACAGGGCACAACGAACACCGGGGAGCTGTTTTTT. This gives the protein CASSRTLNVGQGTTNTGELFF.

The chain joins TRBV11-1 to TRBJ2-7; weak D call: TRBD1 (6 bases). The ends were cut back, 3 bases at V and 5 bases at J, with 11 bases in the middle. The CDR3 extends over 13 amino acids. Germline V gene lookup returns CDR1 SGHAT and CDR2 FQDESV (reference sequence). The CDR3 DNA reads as TGTGCCAGCAGCTTCGACAGGACCCACGAGCAGTACTTC. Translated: CASSFDRTHEQYF.

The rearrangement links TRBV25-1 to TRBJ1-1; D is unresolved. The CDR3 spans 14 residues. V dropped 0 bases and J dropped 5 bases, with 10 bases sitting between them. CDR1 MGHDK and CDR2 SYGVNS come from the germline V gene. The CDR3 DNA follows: TGTGCCAGCAGTGAATATCTGATGGGGACTGAAGCTTTCTTT. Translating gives CASSEYLMGTEAFF.

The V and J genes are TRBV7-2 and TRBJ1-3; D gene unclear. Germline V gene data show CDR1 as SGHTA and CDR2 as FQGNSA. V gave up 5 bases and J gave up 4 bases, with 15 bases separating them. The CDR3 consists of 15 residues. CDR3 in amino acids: CASSPRISTGNTIYF. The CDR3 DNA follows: TGTGCCAGCAGCCCCCGCATCTCGACCGGAAACACCATATATTTT.

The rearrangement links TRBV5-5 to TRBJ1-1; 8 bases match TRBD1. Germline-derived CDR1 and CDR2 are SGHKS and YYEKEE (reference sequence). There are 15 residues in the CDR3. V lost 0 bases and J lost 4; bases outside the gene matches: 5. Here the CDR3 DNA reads TGTGCCAGCAGCTTGGCCACAGGGGGTAGCACTGAAGCTTTCTTT. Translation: CASSLATGGSTEAFF.

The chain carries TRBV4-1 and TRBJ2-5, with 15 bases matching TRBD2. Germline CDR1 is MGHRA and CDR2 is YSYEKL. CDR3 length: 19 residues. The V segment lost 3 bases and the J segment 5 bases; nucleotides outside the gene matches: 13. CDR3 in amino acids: CASSHPGLAGGPGRETQYF. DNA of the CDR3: TGCGCCAGCAGCCACCCAGGACTAGCGGGAGGGCCGGGGCGGGAGACCCAGTACTTC.

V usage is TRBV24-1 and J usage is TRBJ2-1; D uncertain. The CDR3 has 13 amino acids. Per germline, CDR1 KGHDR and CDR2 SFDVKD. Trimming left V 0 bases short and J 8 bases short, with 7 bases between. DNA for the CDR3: TGTGCCACCAGTGATTTGTTGTATCATGAGCAGTTCTTC. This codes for CATSDLLYHEQFF.

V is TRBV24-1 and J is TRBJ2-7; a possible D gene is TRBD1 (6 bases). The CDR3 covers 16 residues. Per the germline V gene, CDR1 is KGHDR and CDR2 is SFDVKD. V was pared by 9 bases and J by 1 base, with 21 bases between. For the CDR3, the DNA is TGTGCCACCCCGTCACGCCGGGACACATGTTCCTACGAGCAGTACTTC. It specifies CATPSRRDTCSYEQYF.

In DNA form, the CDR3 reads TGTGCCAGCAGTCGAGTTTCCACTAGTACCAATGAGCAGTTCTTC. Residues: CASSRVSTSTNEQFF. This chain links TRBV6-1 with TRBJ2-1, with D maybe TRBD2 (5 bases). Looked up from germline, CDR1 is MNHNS and CDR2 is SASEGT. Trimming stripped 5 bases from V and 6 bases from J, with 17 bases between. The CDR3 extends over 15 amino acids.

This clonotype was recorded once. As DNA, the CDR3 is TGTGCCAGCTACAGGGCGGGCACCGGGGAGCTGTTTTTT. Amino acid sequence: CASYRAGTGELFF. The chain combines TRBV28 with TRBJ2-2; weak D call: TRBD1 (6 bases). V gave up 8 bases and J gave up 4 bases, with 11 bases separating them. This CDR3 spans 13 amino acids. The germline V gene encodes CDR1 MDHEN and CDR2 SYDVKM.

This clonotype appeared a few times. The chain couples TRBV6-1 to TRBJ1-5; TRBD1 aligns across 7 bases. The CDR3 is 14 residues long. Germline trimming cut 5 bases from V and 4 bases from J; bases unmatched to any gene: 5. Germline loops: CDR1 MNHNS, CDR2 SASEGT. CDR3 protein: CASSHRQGNQPQHF. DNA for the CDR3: TGTGCCAGCAGTCACCGACAGGGAAATCAGCCCCAGCATTTT.

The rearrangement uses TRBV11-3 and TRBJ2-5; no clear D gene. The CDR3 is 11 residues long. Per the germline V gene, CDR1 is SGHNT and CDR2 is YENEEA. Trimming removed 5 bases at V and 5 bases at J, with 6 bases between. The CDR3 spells CASSGSETQYF. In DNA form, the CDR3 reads TGTGCCAGCAGCGGCTCTGAGACCCAGTACTTC.

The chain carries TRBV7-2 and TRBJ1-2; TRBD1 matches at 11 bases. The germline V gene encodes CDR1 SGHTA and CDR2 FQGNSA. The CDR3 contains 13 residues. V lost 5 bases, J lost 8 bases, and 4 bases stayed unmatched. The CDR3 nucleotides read TGTGCCAGCAGCCCTCGGACAGGGGGCGGCTACACCTTC. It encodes CASSPRTGGGYTF.

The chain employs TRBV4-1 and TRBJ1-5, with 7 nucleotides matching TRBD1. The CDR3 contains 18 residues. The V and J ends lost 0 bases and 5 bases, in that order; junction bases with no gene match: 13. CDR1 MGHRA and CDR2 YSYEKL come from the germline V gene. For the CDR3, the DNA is TGCGCCAGCAGCCAAGACGCAGGGGGTTCTGCTGGGGATCAGCCCCAGCATTTT. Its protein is CASSQDAGGSAGDQPQHF.

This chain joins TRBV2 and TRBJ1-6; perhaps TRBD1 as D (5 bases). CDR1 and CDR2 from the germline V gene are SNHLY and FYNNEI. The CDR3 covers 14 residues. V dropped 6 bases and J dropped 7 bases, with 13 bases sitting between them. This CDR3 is CASRRQLENSPLHF. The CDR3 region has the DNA TGTGCCAGCAGAAGACAGCTGGAGAATTCACCCCTCCACTTT.

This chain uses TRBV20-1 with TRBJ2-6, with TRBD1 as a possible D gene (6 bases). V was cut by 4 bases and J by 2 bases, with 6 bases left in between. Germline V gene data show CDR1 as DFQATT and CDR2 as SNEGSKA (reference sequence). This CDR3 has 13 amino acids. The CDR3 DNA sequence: TGCAGTGCTAACAGGGCTGGGGCCAACGTCCTGACTTTC. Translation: CSANRAGANVLTF.

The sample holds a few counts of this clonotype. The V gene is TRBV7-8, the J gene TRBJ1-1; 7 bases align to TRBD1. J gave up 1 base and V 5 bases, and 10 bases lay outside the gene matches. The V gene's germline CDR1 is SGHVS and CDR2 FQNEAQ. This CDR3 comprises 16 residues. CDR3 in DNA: TGTGCCAGCAGCATCAATCCGGGACAGACGAACACTGAAGCTTTCTTT. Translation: CASSINPGQTNTEAFF.

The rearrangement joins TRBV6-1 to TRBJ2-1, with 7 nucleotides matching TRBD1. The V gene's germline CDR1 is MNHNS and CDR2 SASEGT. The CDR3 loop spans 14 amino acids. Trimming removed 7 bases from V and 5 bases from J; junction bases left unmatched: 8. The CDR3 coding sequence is TGTGCCAGCAAAAGGGACAGTCTTAACAATGAGCAGTTCTTC. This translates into CASKRDSLNNEQFF.

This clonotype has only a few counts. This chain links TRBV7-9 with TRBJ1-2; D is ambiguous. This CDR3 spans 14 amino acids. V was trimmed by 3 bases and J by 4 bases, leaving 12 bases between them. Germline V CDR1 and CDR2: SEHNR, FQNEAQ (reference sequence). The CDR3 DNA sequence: TGTGCCAGCAGCTTGACGGTGACTGGCTATGGCTACACCTTC. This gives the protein CASSLTVTGYGYTF.

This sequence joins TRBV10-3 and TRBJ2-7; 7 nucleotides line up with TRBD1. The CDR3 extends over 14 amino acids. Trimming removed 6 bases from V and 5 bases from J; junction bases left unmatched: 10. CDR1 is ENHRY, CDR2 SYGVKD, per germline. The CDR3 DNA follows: TGTGCCATCAGGACGGACAGGATCGTCAACGAGCAGTACTTC. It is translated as CAIRTDRIVNEQYF.

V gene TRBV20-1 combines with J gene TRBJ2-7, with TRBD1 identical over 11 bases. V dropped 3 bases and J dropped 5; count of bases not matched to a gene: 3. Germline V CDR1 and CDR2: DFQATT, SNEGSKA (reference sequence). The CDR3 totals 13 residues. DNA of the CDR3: TGCAGTGCTAGGGACAGGGGGCAGGACGAGCAGTACTTC. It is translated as CSARDRGQDEQYF.

The chain's CDR3 is CASLGDIGDGYTF. CDR3 in DNA: TGTGCCTCACTAGGGGACATCGGAGATGGCTACACCTTC. The rearrangement links TRBV30 to TRBJ1-2; D may be TRBD1 (6 bases). Looked up from germline, CDR1 is GTSNPN and CDR2 is SVGIG (reference sequence). The CDR3 has 13 residues. V lost 7 bases and J 6 bases, leaving 18 bases between the germline ends. Based on the CDR3 plus reference TRBV30 and TRBJ1-2, the full variable domain is SQTIHQWPATLVQPVGSPLSLECTVEGTSNPNLYWYRQAAGRGLQLLFYSVGIGQISSEVPQNLSASRPQDRQFILSSKKLLLSDSGFYLCASLGDIGDGYTFGSGTRLTVV.

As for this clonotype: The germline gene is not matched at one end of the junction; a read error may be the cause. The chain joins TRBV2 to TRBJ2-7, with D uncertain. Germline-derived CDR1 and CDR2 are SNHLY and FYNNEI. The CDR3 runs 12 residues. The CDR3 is CASSEARAQQYF. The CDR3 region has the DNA TGTGCCAGCAGCGAAGCCCGCGCACAGCAGTACTTC. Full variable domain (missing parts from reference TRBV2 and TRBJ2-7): EPEVTQTPSHQVTQMGQEVILRCVPISNHLYFYWYRQILGQKVEFLVSFYNNEISEKSEIFDDQFSVERPDGSNFTLKIRSTKLEDSAMYFCASSEARAQQYFGPGTRLTVT.

DNA of the CDR3: TGTGCCAGCAGTCCGGGACTTGACATTGTCGACGAGCAGTACTTC. This translates into CASSPGLDIVDEQYF. The gene calls are TRBV28 and TRBJ2-7; D is possibly TRBD2 (6 bases). Germline V lookup: CDR1 MDHEN, CDR2 SYDVKM. Trimming pared 5 bases from V and 5 bases from J, leaving 19 bases between. The CDR3 runs 15 residues.

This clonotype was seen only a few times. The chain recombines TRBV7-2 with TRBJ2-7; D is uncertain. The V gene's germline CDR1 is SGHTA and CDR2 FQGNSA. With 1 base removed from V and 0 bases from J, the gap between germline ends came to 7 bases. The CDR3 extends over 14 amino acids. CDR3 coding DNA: TGTGCCAGCAGCTTAGGCCCTAGCTCCTACGAGCAGTACTTC. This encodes CASSLGPSSYEQYF.

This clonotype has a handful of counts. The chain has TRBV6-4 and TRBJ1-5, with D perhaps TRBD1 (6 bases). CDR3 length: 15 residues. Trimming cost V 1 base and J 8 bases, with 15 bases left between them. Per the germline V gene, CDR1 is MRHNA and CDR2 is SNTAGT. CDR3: CASSDFRDTLEPQHF. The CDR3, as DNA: TGTGCCAGCAGTGACTTCCGGGACACACTTGAGCCCCAGCATTTT.

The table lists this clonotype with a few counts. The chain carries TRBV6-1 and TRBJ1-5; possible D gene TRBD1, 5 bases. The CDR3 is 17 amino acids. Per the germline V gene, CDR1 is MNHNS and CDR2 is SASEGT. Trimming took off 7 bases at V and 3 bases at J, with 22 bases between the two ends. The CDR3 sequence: CASTSTDTGGANQPQHF. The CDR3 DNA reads TGTGCCAGCACCTCAACGGATACGGGGGGAGCCAATCAGCCCCAGCATTTT.

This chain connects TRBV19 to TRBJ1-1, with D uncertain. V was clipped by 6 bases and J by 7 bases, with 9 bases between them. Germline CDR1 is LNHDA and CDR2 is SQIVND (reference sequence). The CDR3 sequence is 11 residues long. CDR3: CASSLGVEAFF. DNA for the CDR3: TGTGCCAGTAGCCTCGGGGTTGAAGCTTTCTTT.

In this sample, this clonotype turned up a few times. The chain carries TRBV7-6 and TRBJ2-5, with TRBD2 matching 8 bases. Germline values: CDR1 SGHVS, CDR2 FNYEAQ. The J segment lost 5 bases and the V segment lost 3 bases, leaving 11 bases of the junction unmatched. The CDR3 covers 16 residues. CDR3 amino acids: CASSLRRGAPRETQYF. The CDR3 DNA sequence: TGTGCCAGCAGCTTGCGGCGGGGGGCCCCCCGGGAGACCCAGTACTTC.

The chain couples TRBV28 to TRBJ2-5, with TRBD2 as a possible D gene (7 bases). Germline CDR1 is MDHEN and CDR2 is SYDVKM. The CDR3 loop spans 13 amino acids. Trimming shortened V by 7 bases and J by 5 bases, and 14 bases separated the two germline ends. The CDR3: CASKEGGGETQYF. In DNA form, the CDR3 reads TGTGCCAGCAAGGAGGGAGGGGGGGAGACCCAGTACTTC.